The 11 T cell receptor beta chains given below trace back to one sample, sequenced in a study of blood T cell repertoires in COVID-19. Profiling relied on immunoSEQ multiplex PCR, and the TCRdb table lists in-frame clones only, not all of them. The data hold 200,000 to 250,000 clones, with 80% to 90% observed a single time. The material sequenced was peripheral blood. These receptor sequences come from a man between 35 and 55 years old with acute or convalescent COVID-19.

CDR3 residues: CASSVPSCGGAAYEQYF. The DNA for the CDR3 is TGTGCCAGCAGCGTACCTTCTTGCGGGGGGGCTGCCTACGAGCAGTACTTC. The chain links TRBV9 to TRBJ2-7; 9 positions agree with TRBD2. Looked up from germline, CDR1 is SGDLS and CDR2 is YYNGEE. The CDR3 is 17 residues long. V dropped 1 base and J dropped 2; count of bases not matched to a gene: 10.

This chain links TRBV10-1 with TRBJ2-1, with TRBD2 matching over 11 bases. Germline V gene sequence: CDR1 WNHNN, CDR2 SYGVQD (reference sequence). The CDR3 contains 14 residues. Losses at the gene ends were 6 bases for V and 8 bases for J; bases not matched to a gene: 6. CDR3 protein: CASRIAGGSYEQFF. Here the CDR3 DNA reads TGCGCCAGCAGGATAGCGGGGGGGAGCTATGAGCAGTTCTTC.

In DNA, the CDR3 is TGTGCCAGCAGTTACGGACAGGCTGGGGCCAACGTCCTGACTTTC. Its translation is CASSYGQAGANVLTF. V usage is TRBV6-6 and J usage is TRBJ2-6; 7 positions match TRBD1. Germline-derived CDR1 and CDR2 are MNHNY and SVGAGI (reference sequence). CDR3 size: 15 residues. After removal of 2 bases from V and 2 bases from J, the junction contained 0 bases not matched to a gene.

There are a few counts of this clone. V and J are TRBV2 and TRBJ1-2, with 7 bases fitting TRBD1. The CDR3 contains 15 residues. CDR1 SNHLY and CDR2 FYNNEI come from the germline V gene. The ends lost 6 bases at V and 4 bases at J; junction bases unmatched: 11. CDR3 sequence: CASRIETGKTYGYTF. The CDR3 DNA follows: TGTGCCAGCAGAATCGAGACAGGGAAGACCTATGGCTACACCTTC.

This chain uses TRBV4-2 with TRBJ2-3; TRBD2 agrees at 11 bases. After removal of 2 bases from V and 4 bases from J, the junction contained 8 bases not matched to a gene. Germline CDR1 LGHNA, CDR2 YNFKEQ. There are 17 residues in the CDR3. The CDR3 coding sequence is TGTGCCAGCAGCCAATCCTTTAGCGGGGGGGCGGCAGATACGCAGTATTTT. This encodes CASSQSFSGGAADTQYF.

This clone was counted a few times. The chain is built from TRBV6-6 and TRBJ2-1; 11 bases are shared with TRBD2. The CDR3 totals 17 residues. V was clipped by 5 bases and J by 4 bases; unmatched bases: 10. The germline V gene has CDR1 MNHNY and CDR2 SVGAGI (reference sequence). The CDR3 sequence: CASSPSTSGGTYNEQFF. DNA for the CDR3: TGTGCCAGCAGTCCTAGCACTAGCGGGGGTACATACAATGAGCAGTTCTTC.

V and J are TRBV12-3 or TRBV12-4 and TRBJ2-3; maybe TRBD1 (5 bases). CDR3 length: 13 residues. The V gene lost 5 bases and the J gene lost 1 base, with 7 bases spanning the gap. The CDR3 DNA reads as TGTGCCAGCAGTCTACAGGGCACAGATACGCAGTATTTT. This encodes CASSLQGTDTQYF.

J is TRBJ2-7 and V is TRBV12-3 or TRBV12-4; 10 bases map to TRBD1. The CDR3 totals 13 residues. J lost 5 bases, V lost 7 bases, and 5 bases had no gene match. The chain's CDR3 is CASTRDRGHEQYF. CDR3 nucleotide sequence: TGTGCCAGCACCAGGGACAGGGGCCACGAGCAGTACTTC.

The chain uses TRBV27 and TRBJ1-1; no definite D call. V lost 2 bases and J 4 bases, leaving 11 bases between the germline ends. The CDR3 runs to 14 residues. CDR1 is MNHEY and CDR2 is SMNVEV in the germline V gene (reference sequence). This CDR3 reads CASSLTDSGTEAFF. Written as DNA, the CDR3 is TGTGCCAGCAGTTTAACGGATTCGGGCACTGAAGCTTTCTTT.

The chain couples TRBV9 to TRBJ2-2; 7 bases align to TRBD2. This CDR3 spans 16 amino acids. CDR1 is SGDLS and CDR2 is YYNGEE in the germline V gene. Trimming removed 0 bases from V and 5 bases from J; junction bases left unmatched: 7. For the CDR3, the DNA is TGTGCCAGCAGCGTAGAAGTCGGGGGGATGACCGGGGAGCTGTTTTTT. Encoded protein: CASSVEVGGMTGELFF. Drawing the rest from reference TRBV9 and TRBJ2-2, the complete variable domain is DSGVTQTPKHLITATGQRVTLRCSPRSGDLSVYWYQQSLDQGLQFLIQYYNGEERAKGNILERFSAQQFPDLHSELNLSSLELGDSALYFCASSVEVGGMTGELFFGEGSRLTVL.

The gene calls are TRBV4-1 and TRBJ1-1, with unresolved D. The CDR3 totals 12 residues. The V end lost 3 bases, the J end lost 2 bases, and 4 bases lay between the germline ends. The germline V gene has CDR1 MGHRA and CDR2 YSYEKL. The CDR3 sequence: CASSHLNTEAFF. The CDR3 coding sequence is TGCGCCAGCAGCCACCTAAACACTGAAGCTTTCTTT.